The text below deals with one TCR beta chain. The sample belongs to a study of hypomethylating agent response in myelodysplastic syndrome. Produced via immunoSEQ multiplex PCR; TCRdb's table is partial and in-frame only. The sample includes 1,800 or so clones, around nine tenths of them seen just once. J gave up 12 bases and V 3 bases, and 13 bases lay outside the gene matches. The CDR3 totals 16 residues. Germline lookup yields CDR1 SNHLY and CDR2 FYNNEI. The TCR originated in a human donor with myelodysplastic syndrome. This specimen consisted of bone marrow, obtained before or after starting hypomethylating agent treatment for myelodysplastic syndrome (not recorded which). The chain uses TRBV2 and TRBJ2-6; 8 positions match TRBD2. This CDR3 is CASSEEAGGSIGVLTF. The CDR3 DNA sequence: TGTGCCAGCAGTGAGGAGGCGGGAGGATCAATCGGCGTCCTGACTTTC.